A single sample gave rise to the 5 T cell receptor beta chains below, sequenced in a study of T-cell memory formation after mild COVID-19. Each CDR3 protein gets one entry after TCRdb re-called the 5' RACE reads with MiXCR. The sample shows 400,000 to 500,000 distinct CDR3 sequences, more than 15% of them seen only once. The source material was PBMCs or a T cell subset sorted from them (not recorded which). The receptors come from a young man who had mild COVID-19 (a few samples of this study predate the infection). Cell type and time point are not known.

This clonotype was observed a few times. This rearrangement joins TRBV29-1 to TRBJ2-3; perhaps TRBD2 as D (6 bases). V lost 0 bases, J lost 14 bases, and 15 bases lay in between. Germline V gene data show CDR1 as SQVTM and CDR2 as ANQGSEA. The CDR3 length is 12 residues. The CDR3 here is CSVEDQGGASYF. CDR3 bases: TGCAGCGTTGAAGATCAGGGCGGGGCTTCGTATTTT.

The CDR3 coding sequence is TGTGCCAGCAGTTTAAGTACCTATGGCTACACCTTC. Translation: CASSLSTYGYTF. The rearrangement links TRBV12-3 or TRBV12-4 to TRBJ1-2; D is unresolved. With 2 bases removed from V and 4 bases from J, the gap between germline ends came to 5 bases. This CDR3 is built from 12 residues.

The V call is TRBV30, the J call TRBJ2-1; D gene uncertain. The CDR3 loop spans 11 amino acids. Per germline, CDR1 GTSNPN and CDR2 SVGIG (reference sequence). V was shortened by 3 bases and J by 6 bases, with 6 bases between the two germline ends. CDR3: CAWSSPNEQFF. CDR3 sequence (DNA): TGTGCCTGGAGCTCTCCCAATGAGCAGTTCTTC.

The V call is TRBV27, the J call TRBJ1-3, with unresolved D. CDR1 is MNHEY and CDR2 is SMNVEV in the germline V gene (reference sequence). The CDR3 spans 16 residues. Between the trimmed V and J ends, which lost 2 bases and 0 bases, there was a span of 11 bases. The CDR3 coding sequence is TGTGCCAGCAGTTTAACGCAGCCATTCTCTGGAAACACCATATATTTT. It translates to CASSLTQPFSGNTIYF.

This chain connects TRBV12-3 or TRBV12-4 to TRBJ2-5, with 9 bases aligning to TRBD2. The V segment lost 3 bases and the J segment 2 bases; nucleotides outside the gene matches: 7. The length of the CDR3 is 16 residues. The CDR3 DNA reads TGTGCCAGCAGTTTCCTGCGGGGGGGTGTGCAAGAGACCCAGTACTTC. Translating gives CASSFLRGGVQETQYF.